A single sample is the source of the 14 T cell receptor beta chains below, sequenced in a study of blood T cell repertoires in COVID-19. Produced via immunoSEQ multiplex PCR; TCRdb's table is partial and in-frame only. Of about 220,000 clones in the sample, roughly 84% were seen once. The sample taken for sequencing was peripheral blood. The receptors come from a man aged 45-65 years with active or convalescent COVID-19.

V is TRBV28 and J is TRBJ1-2, with 7 nucleotides matching TRBD1. The CDR3 is made up of 15 amino acids. Trimming at V came to 3 bases and at J to 5 bases, leaving 9 bases not matched to a gene. In germline, CDR1 is MDHEN, CDR2 SYDVKM. This CDR3 is CASSFIGQERYGYTF. The CDR3 DNA is TGTGCCAGCAGTTTCATTGGACAGGAACGGTATGGCTACACCTTC.

Regarding this clone: A junction end diverges from the germline sequence, so it may reflect a read error. The chain employs TRBV4-2 and TRBJ1-2; D is possibly TRBD1 (5 bases). The CDR3 length is 14 residues. CDR1 is LGHNA and CDR2 is YNFKEQ in the germline V gene. In DNA form, the CDR3 reads TGTGCCAGCAGCCAAGAGGGTCGGGGGTATGACTACACCTTC. Amino acids: CASSQEGRGYDYTF.

Concerning this clone itself: Other DNA sequences in the sample encode the same CDR3. This chain uses TRBV24-1 with TRBJ1-2; TRBD1 agrees at 8 bases. Trimming at V came to 5 bases and at J to 5 bases, leaving 3 bases not matched to a gene. The germline V gene encodes CDR1 KGHDR and CDR2 SFDVKD. This CDR3 comprises 13 residues. The CDR3 sequence is CATSARTGYGYTF. DNA of the CDR3: TGTGCCACCAGTGCCAGGACAGGGTATGGCTACACCTTC.

The chain is built from TRBV9 and TRBJ2-5; D is possibly TRBD2 (6 bases). Germline loops: CDR1 SGDLS, CDR2 YYNGEE. Trimming removed 7 bases at V and 5 bases at J, with 9 bases between. CDR3 length: 11 residues. The CDR3: CASGGMETQYF. CDR3 sequence (DNA): TGTGCCAGCGGGGGGATGGAGACCCAGTACTTC.

The chain employs TRBV13 and TRBJ2-5, with 8 bases lining up with TRBD1. J lost 1 base, V lost 0 bases, and 1 base had no gene match. CDR3 length: 15 amino acids. Germline values: CDR1 PRHDT, CDR2 FYEKMQ (reference sequence). This CDR3 reads CASSLGGTGQETQYF. The CDR3 DNA is TGTGCCAGCAGCTTAGGAGGGACAGGCCAAGAGACCCAGTACTTC.

The chain joins TRBV30 to TRBJ2-7; 11 bases are a match to TRBD1. The CDR3 totals 14 residues. V trimming: 3 bases; J trimming: 2 bases; junction bases outside the gene matches: 3. CDR1 is GTSNPN, CDR2 SVGIG, per germline (reference sequence). CDR3 DNA sequence: TGTGCCTGGAGCGTGGGACAGGGGGCCTACGAGCAGTACTTC. This encodes CAWSVGQGAYEQYF. The variable domain in full, completed from reference TRBV30 and TRBJ2-7, reads SQTIHQWPATLVQPVGSPLSLECTVEGTSNPNLYWYRQAAGRGLQLLFYSVGIGQISSEVPQNLSASRPQDRQFILSSKKLLLSDSGFYLCAWSVGQGAYEQYFGPGTRLTVT.

J is TRBJ1-1 and V is TRBV7-3, with unresolved D. V gave up 2 bases and J gave up 1 base, with 5 bases separating them. The germline V gene has CDR1 SGHTA and CDR2 FQGTGA. The CDR3 runs to 13 residues. Written as DNA, the CDR3 is TGTGCCAGCAGCTTATATCCGAACACTGAAGCTTTCTTT. This sequence encodes CASSLYPNTEAFF.

The rearrangement links TRBV25-1 to TRBJ1-2, with D maybe TRBD1 (6 bases). The germline V and J ends were trimmed by 4 bases and 4 bases, with 10 bases remaining between them. Germline-derived CDR1 and CDR2 are MGHDK and SYGVNS. The CDR3 runs to 13 residues. In nucleotides, the CDR3 is TGTGCCAGCAGTGGGGGGCTGAGCTATGGCTACACCTTC. This codes for CASSGGLSYGYTF.

In its sample, this clone was seen once. The chain recombines TRBV2 with TRBJ1-1; no definite D call. Germline CDR1 SNHLY, CDR2 FYNNEI. The CDR3 consists of 14 residues. V was cut by 5 bases and J by 3 bases, with 13 bases left in between. The chain's CDR3 is CASSSHSLYTEAFF. The CDR3 DNA sequence: TGTGCCAGCAGTAGTCACAGTTTGTACACTGAAGCTTTCTTT.

V gene TRBV2 combines with J gene TRBJ1-2, with TRBD1 identical over 7 bases. Per germline, CDR1 SNHLY and CDR2 FYNNEI. The V and J ends lost 1 base and 8 bases, in that order; junction bases with no gene match: 7. The CDR3 contains 14 residues. CDR3: CASSEGQGYGGYTF. As DNA, the CDR3 is TGTGCCAGCAGTGAAGGACAGGGCTATGGGGGCTACACCTTC.

The CDR3 coding sequence is TGTGCCAGCAGCTTAGCTGGAGGAGCCTATGAGACCCAGTACTTC. This codes for CASSLAGGAYETQYF. This rearrangement joins TRBV7-6 to TRBJ2-5; maybe TRBD2 (5 bases). Germline V gives CDR1 SGHVS, CDR2 FNYEAQ. V was trimmed by 0 bases and J by 5 bases, leaving 13 bases between them. The CDR3 runs to 15 residues.

This rearrangement joins TRBV6-2 or TRBV6-3 to TRBJ2-7; 7 nucleotides match TRBD2. In germline, CDR1 is MNHEY, CDR2 SVGEGT. J lost 0 bases, V lost 2 bases, and 4 bases had no gene match. The CDR3 contains 15 residues. For the CDR3, the DNA is TGTGCCAGCAGTTACCGTGCTAGCGGCTCCTACGAGCAGTACGTC. Protein sequence: CASSYRASGSYEQYV.

This chain uses TRBV28 with TRBJ2-2; TRBD2 matches at 8 bases. The CDR3 spans 19 residues. The trim removed 8 bases at V and 5 bases at J, leaving 22 bases unmatched. CDR1 is MDHEN, CDR2 SYDVKM, per germline. In nucleotides, the CDR3 is TGTGCCAGCTCCTCCTCGTTTACTACCGGGAGGGCCGGTACCGGGGAGCTGTTTTTT. This translates into CASSSSFTTGRAGTGELFF.

This clone was seen only a few times. The chain recombines TRBV28 with TRBJ1-2; 7 bases line up with TRBD1. CDR3 length: 15 amino acids. Losses at the gene ends were 5 bases for V and 4 bases for J; bases not matched to a gene: 10. Per germline, CDR1 MDHEN and CDR2 SYDVKM. CDR3 sequence (DNA): TGTGCCAGCAGTCCCCCCCGACAGGGTTCCTATGGCTACACCTTC. Translating it yields CASSPPRQGSYGYTF.